This TCR beta chain appears in the sequencing data of a study of long-term antiretroviral therapy in people with HIV. Version v3.0 of the immunoSEQ assay was performed at survey level. Here immunoSEQ multiplex PCR was the method, and the copy in TCRdb shows in-frame clones only, minus some. The sample holds around 30,000 clones; over 75% are singletons and the top ten take around 8.2%. Details on this clone: Its antigen is still unknown.

Per donor, at least one pre-ART and at least two post-ART PBMC samples were obtained. The samples, holding about 0.95-10 million cryopreserved PBMC, were thawed before DNA extraction was carried out. Study-wide results and caveats: Gathering of blood took place between about 2004 and 2017, possibly under older ART regimens.

The clonotype was recovered from a man aged 40-50 years with HIV. The sequenced sample was unsorted PBMCs, obtained 3 years after starting antiretroviral therapy.

The DNA for the CDR3 is TGTGCCAGCAGCTTGCTCATGGATACGCAGTATTTT. Amino acids: CASSLLMDTQYF. The V call is TRBV5-4, the J call TRBJ2-3; D uncertain. Trimming removed 1 base at V and 6 bases at J, with 6 bases between. The V gene's germline CDR1 is SGHNT and CDR2 YYREEE (reference sequence). The CDR3 totals 12 residues.